Listed below are T cell receptor beta chains from one sample, sequenced in a study of T cell responses to AZD1222 COVID-19 vaccine. Sequencing used immunoSEQ multiplex PCR; TCRdb keeps in-frame clones, though not all of them. The repertoire includes roughly 200,000 clones, around 92% of them detected once, and over 1% sits in the top ten. The input for sequencing was peripheral blood, taken on day 0 of AZD1222 vaccination. These receptors were taken from an adult in good health. CDR3s include the opening cysteine and the closing phenylalanine or tryptophan. The D gene is left open where the match is weak. Part of the rows lack a size; the others show once, few, many or a class for expanded clones.

v_gene	j_gene	abundance	d_gene	CDR3aa	CDR3nt
TRBV7-3	TRBJ2-5	once	TRBD1	CASSRDRQETQYF	TGTGCCAGCAGCCGGGACAGGCAAGAGACCCAGTACTTC
TRBV5-1	TRBJ2-7	.	.	CASSTGTPNYEQYF	TGCGCCAGCAGCACCGGGACACCTAACTACGAGCAGTACTTC
TRBV2	TRBJ2-3	.	.	CASSAGHTQYF	TGTGCCAGCAGTGCCGGGCATACGCAGTATTTT
TRBV5-1	TRBJ1-4	.	.	CASAGREGPPGAKLFF	TGCGCCAGCGCAGGAAGGGAGGGGCCCCCCGGTGCAAAACTGTTTTTT
TRBV9	TRBJ2-5	.	.	CASSVDFKETQYF	TGTGCCAGCAGCGTAGACTTCAAAGAGACCCAGTACTTC
TRBV10-1	TRBJ1-3	.	.	CASSEHRELAGNTIYF	TGCGCCAGCAGTGAGCACAGGGAACTGGCTGGAAACACCATATATTTT
TRBV12-3/TRBV12-4	TRBJ1-2	.	.	CASSTPGASGYTF	TGTGCCAGCAGTACACCAGGGGCAAGTGGCTACACCTTC
TRBV6-5	TRBJ1-1	.	.	CASKATMNTEAFF	TGTGCCAGCAAAGCGACTATGAACACTGAAGCTTTCTTT
TRBV28	TRBJ1-2	.	.	CASAFSSSLAYYGYTF	TGTGCCAGTGCCTTCTCTTCCAGCTTGGCCTACTATGGCTACACCTTC
TRBV5-5	TRBJ1-2	.	TRBD1	CASSFQGADNYGYTF	TGTGCCAGCAGCTTCCAGGGGGCTGACAACTATGGCTACACCTTC
TRBV2	TRBJ1-2	.	.	CASMGTDLIYGYTF	TGTGCCAGCATGGGGACCGACCTGATCTATGGCTACACCTTC
TRBV12-3/TRBV12-4	TRBJ1-2	.	.	CASSFIQTYGYTF	TGTGCCAGCAGTTTCATACAAACCTATGGCTACACCTTC
TRBV9	TRBJ1-1	.	.	CASSPQGGKTEAFF	TGTGCCAGCAGCCCCCAAGGGGGGAAGACTGAAGCTTTCTTT
TRBV19	TRBJ1-2	.	TRBD1	CASSPRQGDYGYTF	TGTGCCAGTAGTCCCCGACAGGGGGACTATGGCTACACCTTC
TRBV19	TRBJ1-6	.	.	CASSIGSTNSPLHF	TGTGCCAGTAGTATCGGGAGTACGAATTCACCCCTCCACTTT
TRBV19	TRBJ2-1	.	.	CASSIWPENYNEQFF	TGTGCCAGTAGTATATGGCCAGAGAACTACAATGAGCAGTTCTTC
TRBV6-6	TRBJ1-2	few	.	CASSSTRIYGYTF	TGTGCCAGCAGTAGTACCAGAATCTATGGCTACACCTTC
TRBV9	TRBJ2-7	.	.	CASSVDPQPSYEQYF	TGTGCCAGCAGCGTAGATCCTCAACCTTCCTACGAGCAGTACTTC
TRBV30	TRBJ2-2	.	TRBD1	CAWTWKWGQANTGELFF	TGTGCCTGGACCTGGAAATGGGGACAGGCGAACACCGGGGAGCTGTTTTTT
TRBV7-3	TRBJ2-2	.	.	CASSLLGHPGELFF	TGTGCCAGCAGCTTATTGGGGCACCCCGGGGAGCTGTTTTTT
TRBV2	TRBJ2-4	.	TRBD2	CARRGGAQTGYIQYF	TGTGCCCGCCGGGGGGGGGCCCAAACGGGGTACATTCAGTACTTC
TRBV5-6	TRBJ1-2	.	.	CASSLGRNYGYTF	TGTGCCAGCAGCTTGGGGAGAAACTATGGCTACACCTTC
TRBV10-3	TRBJ2-7	once	TRBD2	CAISRRLAGGYEQYF	TGTGCCATCAGTCGAAGACTAGCGGGGGGCTACGAGCAGTACTTC
TRBV19	TRBJ1-5	.	TRBD1	CASSIADRSNQPQHF	TGTGCCAGTAGTATAGCGGACAGGAGCAATCAGCCCCAGCATTTT
TRBV5-4	TRBJ2-5	.	TRBD2	CASSLAPTSGGFQETQYF	TGTGCCAGCAGCTTGGCCCCTACTAGCGGGGGGTTCCAAGAGACCCAGTACTTC
TRBV7-2	TRBJ2-3	.	.	CASSLARGVDTQYF	TGTGCCAGCAGCTTAGCCAGGGGGGTAGATACGCAGTATTTT
TRBV5-1	TRBJ1-1	few	TRBD1	CASSQDRGITEAFF	TGCGCCAGCAGCCAGGACAGGGGGATCACTGAAGCTTTCTTT
TRBV7-9	TRBJ2-7	.	.	CASSLRTPEQYF	TGTGCCAGCAGCTTACGCACTCCCGAGCAGTACTTC
TRBV10-3	TRBJ1-6	.	.	CAISLPSGGRHF	TGTGCCATCAGTCTCCCTTCTGGGGGACGCCACTTT
TRBV29-1	TRBJ2-7	.	.	CSVADGTYEQYF	TGCAGCGTTGCCGACGGTACCTACGAGCAGTACTTC
TRBV29-1	TRBJ2-3	.	.	CSVDLQGNTQYF	TGCAGCGTTGATCTGCAGGGGAATACGCAGTATTTT
TRBV7-9	TRBJ1-5	.	.	CASSLSLGGNQPQHF	TGTGCCAGCAGCTTAAGTCTTGGGGGTAATCAGCCCCAGCATTTT
TRBV11-3	TRBJ2-3	.	.	CASSFEGRVSDTQYF	TGTGCCAGCAGCTTCGAGGGCAGGGTGTCAGATACGCAGTATTTT
TRBV7-6	TRBJ2-3	.	.	CASSLVRARVGTDTQYF	TGTGCCAGCAGCTTAGTACGGGCTCGCGTAGGCACAGATACGCAGTATTTT
TRBV9	TRBJ2-5	.	.	CASGAGEETQYF	TGTGCCAGCGGCGCGGGTGAAGAGACCCAGTACTTC
TRBV3-1/TRBV3-2	TRBJ1-1	.	.	CASSQGFLQVGTEAFF	TGTGCCAGCAGCCAAGGCTTCTTACAGGTGGGCACTGAAGCTTTCTTT
TRBV6-2/TRBV6-3	TRBJ2-1	.	TRBD2	CASSSSGEVNEQFF	TGTGCCAGCAGCTCGAGCGGGGAGGTGAATGAGCAGTTCTTC
TRBV11-2	TRBJ2-1	.	.	CASSPASVSYNEQFF	TGTGCCAGCAGCCCAGCTAGCGTCTCCTACAATGAGCAGTTCTTC
TRBV2	TRBJ1-5	.	.	CASSDNERGPQHF	TGTGCCAGCAGTGATAACGAGCGTGGGCCCCAGCATTTT
TRBV3-1/TRBV3-2	TRBJ1-1	once	.	CASSQGWNTEAFF	TGTGCCAGCAGCCAGGGCTGGAACACTGAAGCTTTCTTT
TRBV6-5	TRBJ2-7	.	.	CAGGKQVGGHEQYF	TGTGCCGGCGGGAAACAGGTGGGGGGACACGAGCAGTACTTC
TRBV3-1/TRBV3-2	TRBJ2-7	.	.	CASTDPRGQQYF	TGTGCCAGCACCGACCCCCGGGGGCAGCAGTACTTC
TRBV3-1/TRBV3-2	TRBJ2-5	.	TRBD1	CASSRDRKETQYF	TGTGCCAGCAGTCGGGACAGAAAAGAGACCCAGTACTTC
TRBV11-2	TRBJ1-4	once	TRBD1	CASSPPGGREKLFF	TGTGCCAGCAGCCCCCCAGGGGGGCGCGAAAAACTGTTTTTT
TRBV4-3	TRBJ2-3	.	.	CASSQERWGARTDTQYF	TGCGCCAGCAGCCAAGAAAGGTGGGGGGCGCGCACAGATACGCAGTATTTT
TRBV11-3	TRBJ1-3	.	TRBD1	CASSQGASSGNTIYF	TGTGCCAGCAGCCAGGGGGCCAGCTCTGGAAACACCATATATTTT
TRBV28	TRBJ1-6	.	.	CASSLGGTFGNSPLHF	TGTGCCAGCAGTTTAGGCGGGACATTTGGTAATTCACCCCTCCACTTT
TRBV7-2	TRBJ1-4	once	.	CASSLEYGGRREKLFF	TGTGCCAGCAGCTTAGAATATGGGGGGCGACGCGAAAAACTGTTTTTT
TRBV18	TRBJ2-7	.	TRBD1	CASSPPGTGDYEQYF	TGTGCCAGCTCACCCCCGGGGACAGGGGATTACGAGCAGTACTTC
TRBV19	TRBJ1-3	.	.	CASNRASRYDTIYF	TGTGCCTCGAACCGGGCGTCACGTTATGACACCATATATTTT
TRBV6-4	TRBJ1-2	.	TRBD1	CASSAQGQGGNRGYTF	TGTGCCAGCAGTGCCCAGGGACAGGGCGGTAATAGAGGCTACACCTTC
TRBV12-3/TRBV12-4	TRBJ2-5	.	.	CASGTTGETQYF	TGTGCCAGCGGAACAACTGGGGAGACCCAGTACTTC
TRBV10-3	TRBJ1-5	.	.	CAISFGGNQPQHF	TGTGCCATCAGTTTTGGGGGAAACCAGCCCCAGCATTTT
TRBV19	TRBJ2-6	.	TRBD1	CASDGTGGEGPGANVLTF	TGTGCCAGCGACGGGACAGGGGGCGAAGGCCCTGGGGCCAACGTCCTGACTTTC
TRBV27	TRBJ1-5	.	.	CASSLWGGNQPQHF	TGTGCCAGCAGTTTATGGGGGGGCAATCAGCCCCAGCATTTT
TRBV29-1	TRBJ2-1	.	TRBD2	CSVVKRAGATSYNEQFF	TGCAGCGTTGTAAAAAGAGCGGGGGCTACTTCCTACAATGAGCAGTTCTTC
TRBV6-5	TRBJ2-2	.	.	CASSSTANTGELFF	TGTGCCAGCAGTTCGACAGCGAACACCGGGGAGCTGTTTTTT
TRBV18	TRBJ1-1	once	.	CASSPSRAMSEAFF	TGTGCCAGCTCACCTTCCAGGGCGATGTCTGAAGCTTTCTTT
TRBV5-1	TRBJ2-5	.	TRBD1	CASSYGQGQETQYF	TGCGCCAGCAGCTACGGACAGGGACAAGAGACCCAGTACTTC